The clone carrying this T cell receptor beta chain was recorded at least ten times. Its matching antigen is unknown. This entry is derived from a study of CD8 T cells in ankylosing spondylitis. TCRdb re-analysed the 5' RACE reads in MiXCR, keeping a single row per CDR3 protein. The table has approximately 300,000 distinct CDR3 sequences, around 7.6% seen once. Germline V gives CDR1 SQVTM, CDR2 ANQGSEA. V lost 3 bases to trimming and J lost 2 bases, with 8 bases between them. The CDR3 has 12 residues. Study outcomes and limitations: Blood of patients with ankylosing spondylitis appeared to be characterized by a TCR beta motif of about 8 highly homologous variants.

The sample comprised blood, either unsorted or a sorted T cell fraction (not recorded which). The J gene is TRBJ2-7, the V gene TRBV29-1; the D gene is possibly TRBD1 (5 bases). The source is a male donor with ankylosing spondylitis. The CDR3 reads CSVDRGPYEQYF. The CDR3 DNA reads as TGCAGCGTTGATAGGGGTCCCTACGAGCAGTACTTC.